The 29 T cell receptor beta chains listed next were all sequenced from one sample in a study of shared T cell receptors in the human thymus. Here immunoSEQ multiplex PCR was the method, and the copy in TCRdb shows in-frame clones only, minus some. The table has hundreds of thousands of clones, about 95% seen once. The sequenced sample was thymocytes. The receptors here all came from a human donor.

J is TRBJ1-6 and V is TRBV25-1; TRBD1 might be the D (6 bases). This CDR3 has 17 amino acids. V lost 10 bases and J lost 4, with 23 bases in between. Germline V gene lookup returns CDR1 MGHDK and CDR2 SYGVNS. The DNA of the CDR3 is TGTGCCATCAAACAAGGGGGTCGATATCTATATAATTCACCCCTCCACTTT. Translating gives CAIKQGGRYLYNSPLHF.

The V and J genes are TRBV6-6 and TRBJ1-1; D ambiguous. The germline CDR1 and CDR2 sequences are MNHNY and SVGAGI (reference sequence). Trimming shortened V by 5 bases and J by 0 bases, and 13 bases separated the two germline ends. This CDR3 has 15 amino acids. The CDR3 here is CASSGDDGLNTEAFF. As DNA, the CDR3 is TGTGCCAGCAGTGGGGATGACGGGTTGAACACTGAAGCTTTCTTT.

The J gene is TRBJ1-1, the V gene TRBV27; D gene unclear. Germline values: CDR1 MNHEY, CDR2 SMNVEV (reference sequence). V lost 2 bases, J lost 4 bases, and 11 bases lay in between. The CDR3 sequence is 14 residues long. The CDR3 spells CASSLRVGSTEAFF. The CDR3 DNA follows: TGTGCCAGCAGTTTAAGGGTTGGTAGCACTGAAGCTTTCTTT.

The rearrangement uses TRBV7-9 and TRBJ2-7, with D uncertain. Germline CDR1 and CDR2: SEHNR and FQNEAQ (reference sequence). The length of the CDR3 is 14 residues. With 1 base removed from V and 3 bases from J, the gap between germline ends came to 10 bases. As DNA, the CDR3 is TGTGCCAGCAGCTTAGGCGGCCTCTACTACGAGCAGTACTTC. It translates to CASSLGGLYYEQYF.

This clone was detected once. This chain links TRBV6-7 with TRBJ2-6; 8 nucleotides match TRBD2. TRBV6-7 has ORF status, its function being uncertain. V lost 2 bases to trimming and J lost 4 bases; unmatched junction nucleotides: 4. The CDR3 covers 16 residues. CDR3 sequence (DNA): TGTGCCAGCAGTTACATGCGGGAGGACGGGGCCAACGTCCTGACTTTC. It is translated as CASSYMREDGANVLTF.

The rearrangement links TRBV7-2 to TRBJ1-3; 8 nucleotides line up with TRBD1. The germline CDR1 and CDR2 sequences are SGHTA and FQGNSA. The trim removed 5 bases at V and 4 bases at J, leaving 19 bases unmatched. CDR3 length: 19 residues. The CDR3 protein is CASSPERGDRLIEGNTIYF. CDR3 coding DNA: TGTGCCAGCAGCCCGGAGAGGGGGGACAGGCTAATCGAAGGAAACACCATATATTTT.

V usage is TRBV19 and J usage is TRBJ2-7, with TRBD2 identical over 10 bases. V shed 0 bases, J shed 3 bases, and the junction held 8 bases outside the gene matches. Germline V gives CDR1 LNHDA, CDR2 SQIVND (reference sequence). The CDR3 has 17 amino acids. This CDR3 is CASSIDARASGSYEQYF. The CDR3 DNA follows: TGTGCCAGTAGTATAGATGCCCGGGCTAGCGGGAGCTACGAGCAGTACTTC.

The J gene is TRBJ2-7, the V gene TRBV15; D perhaps matches TRBD1 (6 bases). There are 16 residues in the CDR3. V gave up 5 bases and J gave up 2 bases, with 19 bases separating them. The germline CDR1 and CDR2 sequences are LNHNV and YYDKDF (reference sequence). The CDR3 nucleotides read TGTGCCACCAGCCTTAAAGCGGAGGACAGTCCCTACGAGCAGTACTTC. Amino acids: CATSLKAEDSPYEQYF.

The chain couples TRBV28 to TRBJ1-4; D is unresolved. This CDR3 spans 15 amino acids. Germline values: CDR1 MDHEN, CDR2 SYDVKM. Trimming pared 2 bases from V and 5 bases from J, leaving 12 bases between. In DNA form, the CDR3 reads TGTGCCAGCAGTTTAGTGCGGGGTTTCAATGAAAAACTGTTTTTT. This translates into CASSLVRGFNEKLFF. Using reference TRBV28 and TRBJ1-4 for the parts outside the CDR3, the full variable domain is DVKVTQSSRYLVKRTGEKVFLECVQDMDHENMFWYRQDPGLGLRLIYFSYDVKMKEKGDIPEGYSVSREKKERFSLILESASTNQTSMYLCASSLVRGFNEKLFFGSGTQLSVL.

The chain uses TRBV10-3 and TRBJ2-3, with 10 bases identical to TRBD1. With V trimmed by 6 bases and J by 0 bases, 6 bases remained unmatched. The CDR3 is 16 amino acids. The germline V gene encodes CDR1 ENHRY and CDR2 SYGVKD. The CDR3 DNA follows: TGTGCCATCAGCCGCCGGGACAGGGGTAGCACAGATACGCAGTATTTT. This sequence encodes CAISRRDRGSTDTQYF.

J is TRBJ1-2 and V is TRBV30; possible D gene TRBD1, 5 bases. V gave up 2 bases and J gave up 7 bases, with 11 bases separating them. The CDR3 length is 12 residues. From germline, CDR1 is GTSNPN and CDR2 SVGIG (reference sequence). CDR3 in DNA: TGTGCCTGGAGTAACGGGGCTCCTGGCTACACCTTC. Translation: CAWSNGAPGYTF.

This clone was counted once. The chain recombines TRBV28 with TRBJ2-7; 8 nucleotides align to TRBD1. The CDR3 consists of 12 residues. The germline gives CDR1 MDHEN, CDR2 SYDVKM. Unmatched junction bases numbered 2, after V lost 5 bases and J lost 5 bases. The chain's CDR3 is CASSPDRDEQYF. In DNA, the CDR3 is TGTGCCAGCAGTCCGGACAGGGACGAGCAGTACTTC.

This sequence joins TRBV4-2 and TRBJ2-7; D not resolved. Germline CDR1 and CDR2: LGHNA and YNFKEQ. V lost 1 base to trimming and J lost 0 bases, with 4 bases between them. This CDR3 is built from 13 residues. The CDR3 region is CASSQGDSYEQYF. DNA of the CDR3: TGTGCCAGCAGCCAAGGGGACTCCTACGAGCAGTACTTC.

The gene calls are TRBV9 and TRBJ2-1; possibly TRBD2 for D (5 bases). The V gene lost 1 base and the J gene lost 4 bases, with 18 bases spanning the gap. Germline assignment: CDR1 SGDLS and CDR2 YYNGEE. The CDR3 is made up of 17 amino acids. CDR3 nucleotide sequence: TGTGCCAGCAGCGTAAAAACTCTAGCAAATTTATACAATGAGCAGTTCTTC. It specifies CASSVKTLANLYNEQFF.

The gene calls are TRBV7-2 and TRBJ2-3; D unresolved. Trimming took off 7 bases at V and 7 bases at J, with 18 bases between the two ends. CDR3 length equals 14 residues. Germline V lookup: CDR1 SGHTA, CDR2 FQGNSA. The CDR3, as DNA: TGTGCCAGCACTCCCGGGCTATCGAAGAATACGCAGTATTTT. Residues: CASTPGLSKNTQYF.

The chain uses TRBV6-5 and TRBJ2-5; perhaps D is TRBD1 or TRBD2 (6 bases each). Trimming cost V 0 bases and J 0 bases, with 8 bases left between them. CDR1 and CDR2 (germline): MNHEY, SVGAGI. The CDR3 has 15 amino acids. CDR3 nucleotide sequence: TGTGCCAGCAGTTACTCGAGGGGGGACCAAGAGACCCAGTACTTC. It translates to CASSYSRGDQETQYF.

The genes are TRBV5-6 and TRBJ2-7, with 7 nucleotides matching TRBD2. This CDR3 has 14 residues. J was trimmed by 5 bases and V by 4 bases; bases with no gene match: 9. From germline, CDR1 is SGHDT and CDR2 YYEEEE. The chain's CDR3 is CASSPGTTSNEQYF. CDR3 DNA sequence: TGTGCCAGCAGCCCCGGGACTACGTCCAACGAGCAGTACTTC.

The chain joins TRBV28 to TRBJ2-3; TRBD1 matches 8 bases. The CDR3 is 15 residues long. V lost 6 bases, J lost 1 base, and 6 bases stayed unmatched. Germline CDR1 MDHEN, CDR2 SYDVKM. In DNA, the CDR3 is TGTGCCAGCAGCTTCAGACAGGGGCGCACAGATACGCAGTATTTT. It codes for CASSFRQGRTDTQYF. Together with reference TRBV28 and TRBJ2-3, the CDR3 gives the full variable domain: DVKVTQSSRYLVKRTGEKVFLECVQDMDHENMFWYRQDPGLGLRLIYFSYDVKMKEKGDIPEGYSVSREKKERFSLILESASTNQTSMYLCASSFRQGRTDTQYFGPGTRLTVL.

This chain connects TRBV27 to TRBJ2-7, with 8 bases lining up with TRBD2. Germline V CDR1 and CDR2: MNHEY, SMNVEV (reference sequence). V lost 4 bases and J lost 7; bases outside the gene matches: 12. The CDR3 extends over 15 amino acids. This CDR3 reads CASSYYAGGYKEQYF. CDR3 nucleotide sequence: TGTGCCAGCAGTTACTATGCGGGAGGATATAAGGAGCAGTACTTC.

V gene TRBV30 combines with J gene TRBJ1-5; D is uncertain. CDR3 size: 15 residues. Germline-derived CDR1 and CDR2 are GTSNPN and SVGIG (reference sequence). V dropped 3 bases and J dropped 2 bases, with 14 bases sitting between them. The CDR3 loop reads CAWSDGRAGNQPQHF. As DNA, the CDR3 is TGTGCCTGGAGCGACGGCCGGGCGGGCAATCAGCCCCAGCATTTT.

V gene TRBV7-2 combines with J gene TRBJ2-7, with TRBD2 identical over 12 bases. V was clipped by 0 bases and J by 6 bases; unmatched bases: 6. CDR1 is SGHTA and CDR2 is FQGNSA in the germline V gene. The CDR3 has 16 residues. The CDR3 spells CASSLARTSGTCEQYF. In DNA form, the CDR3 reads TGTGCCAGCAGCTTAGCGCGGACTAGCGGGACCTGCGAGCAGTACTTC.

The V and J genes are TRBV6-4 and TRBJ2-2; no firm D call. This CDR3 is 14 amino acids long. CDR1 is MRHNA, CDR2 SNTAGT, per germline. V was shortened by 6 bases and J by 2 bases, with 10 bases between the two germline ends. As DNA, the CDR3 is TGTGCCAGCAGACCACAGAGTAACACCGGGGAGCTGTTTTTT. As protein: CASRPQSNTGELFF.

This chain uses TRBV5-4 with TRBJ2-7; TRBD1 matches at 8 bases. CDR1 and CDR2 from the germline V gene are SGHNT and YYREEE (reference sequence). This CDR3 comprises 14 residues. The junction had 6 bases not matched to a gene; V was cut back by 2 bases and J by 5 bases. This CDR3 reads CASSFSDRVHEQYF. Written as DNA, the CDR3 is TGTGCCAGCAGCTTCTCGGACAGGGTGCACGAGCAGTACTTC. Full variable domain (remainder filled in from reference TRBV5-4 and TRBJ2-7): ETGVTQSPTHLIKTRGQQVTLRCSSQSGHNTVSWYQQALGQGPQFIFQYYREEENGRGNFPPRFSGLQFPNYSSELNVNALELDDSALYLCASSFSDRVHEQYFGPGTRLTVT.

The chain links TRBV6-5 to TRBJ2-4, with TRBD1 as a possible D gene (6 bases). The CDR3 loop spans 15 amino acids. Trimming took 5 bases from V and 8 from J, leaving 19 bases between them. Germline assignment: CDR1 MNHEY and CDR2 SVGAGI. CDR3 residues: CASSTYREPRDIQYF. The CDR3 coding sequence is TGTGCCAGCAGTACTTACAGGGAGCCCCGGGACATTCAGTACTTC.

The CDR3 is CASSGRVPGDTQYF. The CDR3 coding sequence is TGTGCCAGCAGCGGCAGGGTCCCGGGAGATACGCAGTATTTT. V usage is TRBV28 and J usage is TRBJ2-3; possible D gene TRBD1, 5 bases. Trimming left V 6 bases short and J 5 bases short, with 15 bases between. The germline CDR1 and CDR2 sequences are MDHEN and SYDVKM. The CDR3 length is 14 residues.

V and J are TRBV7-2 and TRBJ1-1; the D gene is possibly TRBD1 (6 bases). CDR1 SGHTA and CDR2 FQGNSA come from the germline V gene. The CDR3 totals 13 residues. The ends were cut back, 1 base at V and 8 bases at J, with 11 bases in the middle. The CDR3 spells CASSLERTAEAFF. The CDR3 coding sequence is TGTGCCAGCAGCTTAGAGAGGACAGCAGAAGCTTTCTTT.

The sample holds one count of this clone. The chain recombines TRBV28 with TRBJ1-4, with a tentative D call TRBD1 (6 bases). CDR3 size: 18 residues. Germline lookup yields CDR1 MDHEN and CDR2 SYDVKM. V was clipped by 4 bases and J by 5 bases, with 23 bases between them. The CDR3 sequence: CASSSPEGGEHLNEKLFF. Written as DNA, the CDR3 is TGTGCCAGCAGTTCCCCGGAGGGGGGAGAGCATCTCAATGAAAAACTGTTTTTT.

Only a few counts were recorded for this clone. The DNA for the CDR3 is TGTGCCAGCAGTCCGCGGGGCGCGAGTCAGCCCCAGCATTTT. Its protein is CASSPRGASQPQHF. J is TRBJ1-5 and V is TRBV28; TRBD1 is a possible D gene (5 bases). The CDR3 has 14 amino acids. Germline CDR1 and CDR2: MDHEN and SYDVKM. V dropped 5 bases and J dropped 6 bases, with 14 bases sitting between them.

The chain is built from TRBV5-1 and TRBJ2-2; perhaps TRBD2 as D (5 bases). The CDR3 loop spans 12 amino acids. The ends were cut back, 4 bases at V and 7 bases at J, with 8 bases in the middle. Germline values: CDR1 SGHRS, CDR2 YFSETQ. The chain's CDR3 is CASSPEDGELFF. As DNA, the CDR3 is TGCGCCAGCAGCCCGGAGGACGGGGAGCTGTTTTTT.